This paragraph covers one T cell receptor beta chain sequence. The sample belongs to a study of T cell changes during pregnancy in multiple sclerosis. Data came from immunoSEQ multiplex PCR; TCRdb stores just in-frame clones and leaves some out. The sample includes over 45,000 clones, approximately 90% of them seen just once. The V gene lost 5 bases and the J gene lost 4 bases, with 11 bases spanning the gap. Germline assignment: CDR1 LNHDA and CDR2 SQIVND (reference sequence). The CDR3 length is 14 residues. This sequence was found in a female donor in good health, enrolled as a control in a pregnancy study. The J gene is TRBJ2-2, the V gene TRBV19, with D unresolved. Sequences were derived from peripheral blood, sampled in the third trimester of pregnancy. The CDR3 region has the DNA TGTGCCAGTAGTTCCCCGCGAGGCACCGGGGAGCTGTTTTTT. Translating it yields CASSSPRGTGELFF.